This TCR beta chain was found in a study of blood T cell repertoires in COVID-19 (dated by TCRdb to 2020 to 2021). As for the study more broadly: Recovered participants in ImmuneRACE Cohort 3 were defined as having two consecutive negative NP/OP PCR tests, clearance from a healthcare professional, or resolution of symptoms. Samples from collaborators originated in the United States, Italy and Spain and spanned both the acute and convalescent phases of COVID-19. The material from the prospective study consisted of cDNA or gDNA derived from T cells, B-cell-depleted T cells, or PBMCs. Deeply sampled blood TCRbeta repertoires from subjects exposed to, actively infected with, or recovered from COVID-19 were included in the dataset. The repertoires were released in a freely available public database meant as a resource for research on the immune response to SARS-CoV-2. Samples came from the ongoing ImmuneRACE study (first 160 participants) plus 1,254 subjects from 6 global collaborators. Nearly every sample came with metadata listing a de-identified subject ID, COVID-19 status, age in years and sex. Where available, HLA class I and class II types were taken from metadata supplied by the sample provider and were not determined by assay-based typing.

From cysteine to phenylalanine, the CDR3 is 10 amino acids long. Only the CDR3 DNA stays, 30 bases, in frame from base 1. V was cut back by 8 bases and J by 11 bases, leaving a gap of 11 bases between them. The germline V gene yields SGHAT for CDR1 and FQNNGV for CDR2. What the study reported, not specific to this receptor: The amount of clinical and demographic metadata varied by source and participant and was provided uncurated.

Enrolling through a virtual design, the prospective study's participants ranged in age from roughly 18 to 90 years and lived across some 23 United States geographic areas. In the prospective study, cohorts were assigned on the basis of participant-reported clinical history obtained from a screening survey and a study questionnaire. In the prospective study, mobile phlebotomists collected whole blood, serum and a nasopharyngeal or oropharyngeal swab from each participant. Participants in the prospective study had the option to provide additional blood draws and questionnaires over an approximately 2-month period. Before DNA extraction, prospective study blood samples were shipped either frozen or at room temperature. The immunoSEQ Assay, a bias-controlled multiplex PCR, was used to amplify TCRbeta CDR3 regions from genomic DNA. Processing in the source paper ran as follows. Nucleated cell counts per sample were estimated from amplification of reference gene primers within the assay. To quantify the absolute abundance of each unique TCRbeta CDR3 rearrangement, sequence reads were collapsed and filtered. For each sample, productive Simpson clonality was calculated as the square root of Simpson's diversity index across productive rearrangements. TCRdb obtained this table from immuneACCESS and retained in-frame rearrangements with V and J assigned. These tables miss some clones; where compared with another copy, unresolved V genes account for less than half of the shortfall, and the remainder is unexplained. Clonal size and the V and J genes are those of that table, whereas D and trimming came from the DNA. The sample table holds about 360,000 clones, of which around 87% were seen once. Of the sample, less than 2.5% is held by the ten largest clones.

For this clone: Its specific antigen is unknown. One base away there is no much larger clone; base qualities are not given.

The chain joins TRBV11-2 to TRBJ2-3; the D gene is perhaps TRBD2, on 6 matching bases. This clonotype was obtained from a man in his forties in a cohort exposed to, infected with or recovered from COVID-19 (not recorded which). Sequencing input: PBMCs or T cells enriched from blood (not recorded which). The DNA sequence is given as TGTGCCAGCGGACGGGAGATGCAGTATTTT. Its coded protein is CASGREMQYF. The CDR3 plus the reference TRBV11-2 and TRBJ2-3 genes for the other parts give the full variable domain: EAGVAQSPRYKIIEKRQSVAFWCNPISGHATLYWYQQILGQGPKLLIQFQNNGVVDDSQLPKDRFSAERLKGVDSTLKIQPAKLEDSAVYLCASGREMQYFGPGTRLTVL.